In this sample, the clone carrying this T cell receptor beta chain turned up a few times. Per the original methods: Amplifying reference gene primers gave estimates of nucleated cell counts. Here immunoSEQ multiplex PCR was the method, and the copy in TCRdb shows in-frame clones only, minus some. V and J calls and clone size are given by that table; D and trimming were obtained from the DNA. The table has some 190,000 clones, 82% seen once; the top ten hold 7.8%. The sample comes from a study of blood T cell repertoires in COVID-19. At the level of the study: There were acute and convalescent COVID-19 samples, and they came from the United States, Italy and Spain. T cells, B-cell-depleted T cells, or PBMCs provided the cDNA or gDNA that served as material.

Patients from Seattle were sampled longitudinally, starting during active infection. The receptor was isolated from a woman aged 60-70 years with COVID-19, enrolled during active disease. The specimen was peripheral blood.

CDR3 residues: CASSPGGGTGAYEQYF. DNA of the CDR3: TGTGCCAGCAGCCCAGGAGGTGGGACAGGGGCCTACGAGCAGTACTTC. The chain carries TRBV5-8 and TRBJ2-7, with TRBD1 matching 10 bases. The length of the CDR3 is 16 residues. CDR1 and CDR2 from the germline V gene are SGHTS and YDEGEE. After removal of 4 bases from V and 2 bases from J, the junction contained 9 bases not matched to a gene.